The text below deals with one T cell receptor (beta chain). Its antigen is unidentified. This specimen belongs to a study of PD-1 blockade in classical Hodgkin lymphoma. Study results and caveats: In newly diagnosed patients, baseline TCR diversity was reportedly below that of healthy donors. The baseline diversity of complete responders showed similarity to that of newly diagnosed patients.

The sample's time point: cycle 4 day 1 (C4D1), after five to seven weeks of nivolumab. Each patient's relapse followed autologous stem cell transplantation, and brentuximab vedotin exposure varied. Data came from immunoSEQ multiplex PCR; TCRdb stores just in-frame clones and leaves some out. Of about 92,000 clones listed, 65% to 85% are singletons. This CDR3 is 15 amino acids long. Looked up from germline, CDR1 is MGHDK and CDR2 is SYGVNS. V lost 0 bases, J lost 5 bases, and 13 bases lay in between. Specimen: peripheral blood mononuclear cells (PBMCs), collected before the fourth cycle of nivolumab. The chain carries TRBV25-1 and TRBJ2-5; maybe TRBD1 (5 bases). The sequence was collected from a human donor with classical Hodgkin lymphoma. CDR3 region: CASSEYMAGLETQYF. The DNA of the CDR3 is TGTGCCAGCAGTGAATATATGGCAGGGCTGGAGACCCAGTACTTC. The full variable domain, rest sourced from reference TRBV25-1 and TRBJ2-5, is EADIYQTPRYLVIGTGKKITLECSQTMGHDKMYWYQQDPGMELHLIHYSYGVNSTEKGDLSSESTVSRIRTEHFPLTLESARPSHTSQYLCASSEYMAGLETQYFGPGTRLLVL.